The entry that follows covers one T cell receptor beta chain sequence. Researchers ran the PCR with 60 Vbeta and 13 Jbeta primers. Clones were read by immunoSEQ multiplex PCR, and TCRdb kept only the in-frame ones, dropping some. This table holds 90,000 to 100,000 clones, about 83% found once. CDR1 is MDHEN and CDR2 is SYDVKM in the germline V gene. The CDR3 has 17 amino acids. Losses at the gene ends were 6 bases for V and 2 bases for J; bases not matched to a gene: 11. The data were taken from a study of cytomegalovirus exposure and HLA in healthy donors. Sequencing was performed on PBMCs. This chain connects TRBV28 to TRBJ1-5, with 9 positions matching TRBD1. The TCR comes from a man in his 60s in good health and CMV-seropositive. The CDR3 sequence is CASRPSTWTGGNQPQHF. DNA for the CDR3: TGTGCCAGCAGACCATCGACCTGGACAGGGGGCAATCAGCCCCAGCATTTT.